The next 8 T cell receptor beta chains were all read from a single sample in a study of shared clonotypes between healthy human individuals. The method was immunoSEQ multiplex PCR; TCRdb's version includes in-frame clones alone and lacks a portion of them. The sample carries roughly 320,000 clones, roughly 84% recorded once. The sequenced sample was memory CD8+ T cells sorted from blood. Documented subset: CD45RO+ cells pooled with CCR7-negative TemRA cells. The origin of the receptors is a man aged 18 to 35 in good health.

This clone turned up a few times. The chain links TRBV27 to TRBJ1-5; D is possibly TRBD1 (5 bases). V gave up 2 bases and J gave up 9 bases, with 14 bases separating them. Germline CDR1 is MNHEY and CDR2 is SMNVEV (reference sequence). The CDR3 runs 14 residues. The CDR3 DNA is TGTGCCAGCAGTTTACAGGGAGAGCGCTTGCCCCAGCATTTT. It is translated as CASSLQGERLPQHF.

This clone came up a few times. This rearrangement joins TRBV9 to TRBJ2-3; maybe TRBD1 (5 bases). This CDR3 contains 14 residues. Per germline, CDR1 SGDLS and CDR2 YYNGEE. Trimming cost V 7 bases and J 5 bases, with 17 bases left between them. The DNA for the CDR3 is TGTGCCAGCGCTTACTCAGGGAAGGAAGATACGCAGTATTTT. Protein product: CASAYSGKEDTQYF.

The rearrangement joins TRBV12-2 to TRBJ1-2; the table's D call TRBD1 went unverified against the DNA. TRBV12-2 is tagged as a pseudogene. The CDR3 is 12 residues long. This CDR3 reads CASRLTVYGYTF. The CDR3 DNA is TGTGCAAGTCGCTTAACAGTCTATGGCTACACCTTC.

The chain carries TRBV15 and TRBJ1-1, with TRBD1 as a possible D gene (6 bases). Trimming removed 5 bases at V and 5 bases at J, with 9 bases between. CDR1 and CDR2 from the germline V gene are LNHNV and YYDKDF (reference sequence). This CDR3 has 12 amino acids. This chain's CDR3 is CATSHRVTEAFF. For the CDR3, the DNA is TGTGCCACCAGCCACAGGGTGACTGAAGCTTTCTTT.

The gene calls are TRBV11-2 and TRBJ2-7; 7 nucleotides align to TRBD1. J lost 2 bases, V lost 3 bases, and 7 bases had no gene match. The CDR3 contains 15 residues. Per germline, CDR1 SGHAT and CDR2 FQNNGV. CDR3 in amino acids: CASSLGTATTYEQYF. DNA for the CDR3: TGTGCCAGCAGCTTGGGGACAGCTACTACCTACGAGCAGTACTTC.

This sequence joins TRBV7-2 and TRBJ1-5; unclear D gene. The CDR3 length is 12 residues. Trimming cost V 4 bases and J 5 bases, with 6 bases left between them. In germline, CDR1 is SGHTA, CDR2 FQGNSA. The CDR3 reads CASSYTDQPQHF. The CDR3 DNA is TGTGCCAGCAGCTACACAGATCAGCCCCAGCATTTT.

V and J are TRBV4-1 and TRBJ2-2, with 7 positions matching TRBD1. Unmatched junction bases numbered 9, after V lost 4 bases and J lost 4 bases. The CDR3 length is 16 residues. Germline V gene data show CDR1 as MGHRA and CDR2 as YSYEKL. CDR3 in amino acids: CASSLQRGRTTGELFF. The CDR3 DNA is TGCGCCAGCAGCCTCCAGAGGGGGCGGACCACCGGGGAGCTGTTTTTT.

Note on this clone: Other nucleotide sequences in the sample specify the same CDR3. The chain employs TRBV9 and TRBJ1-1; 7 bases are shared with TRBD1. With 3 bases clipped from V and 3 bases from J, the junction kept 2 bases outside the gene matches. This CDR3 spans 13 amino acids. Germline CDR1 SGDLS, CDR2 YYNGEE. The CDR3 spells CASSATGDTEAFF. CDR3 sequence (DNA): TGTGCCAGCAGCGCTACAGGGGACACTGAAGCTTTCTTT.